This entry is about one T cell receptor beta chain. Antigen: not known. The CDR3 spans 12 residues. Germline CDR1 reads MNHEY; CDR2 reads SVGAGI. V lost 10 bases and J lost 3, with 11 bases in between. The sample belongs to a study of identical twins. Study results and caveats: Clonotypes of the beta chain that were abundant in cord blood carried fewer insertions (memory repertoires showed none).

Each CDR3 protein gets one entry after TCRdb re-called the 5' RACE reads with MiXCR. The repertoire holds some 210,000 distinct CDR3 sequences, with more than 15% as singletons. The data also belong to a second study, concerning T cells expressing NK-cell markers. As that report states: The authors derived TCR beta repertoires from sorted CD3+CD56+NKG2C+, CD3+CD56+NKG2C- and CD3+CD56-NKG2C+ T cells. The sequencing cohort of eight donors included seven HCMV-seropositive individuals and one seronegative individual. Researchers report these clonotypes also headed the CD3+CD56-NKG2C+ fraction in a few donors.

The sequence was collected from a woman aged 18-29 years in good health. The chain uses TRBV6-5 and TRBJ2-3; D is unclear. Specimen: CD8+ T cells sorted from blood. The CDR3 bases are TGTGCCATCACTCTAATGACAGATACGCAGTATTTT. This translates into CAITLMTDTQYF.